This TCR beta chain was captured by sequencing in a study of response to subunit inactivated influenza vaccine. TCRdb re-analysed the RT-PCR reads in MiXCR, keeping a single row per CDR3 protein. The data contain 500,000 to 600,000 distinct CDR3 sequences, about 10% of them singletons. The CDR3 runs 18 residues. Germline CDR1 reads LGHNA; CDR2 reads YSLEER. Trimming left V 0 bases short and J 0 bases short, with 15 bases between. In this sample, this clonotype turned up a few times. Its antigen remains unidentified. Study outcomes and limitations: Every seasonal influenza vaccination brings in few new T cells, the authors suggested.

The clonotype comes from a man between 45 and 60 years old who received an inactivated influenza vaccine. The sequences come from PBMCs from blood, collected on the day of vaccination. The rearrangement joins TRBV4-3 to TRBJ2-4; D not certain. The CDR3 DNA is TGCGCCAGCAGCCAAGATCATCGGACCTATTTAGCCAAAAACATTCAGTACTTC. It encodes CASSQDHRTYLAKNIQYF.